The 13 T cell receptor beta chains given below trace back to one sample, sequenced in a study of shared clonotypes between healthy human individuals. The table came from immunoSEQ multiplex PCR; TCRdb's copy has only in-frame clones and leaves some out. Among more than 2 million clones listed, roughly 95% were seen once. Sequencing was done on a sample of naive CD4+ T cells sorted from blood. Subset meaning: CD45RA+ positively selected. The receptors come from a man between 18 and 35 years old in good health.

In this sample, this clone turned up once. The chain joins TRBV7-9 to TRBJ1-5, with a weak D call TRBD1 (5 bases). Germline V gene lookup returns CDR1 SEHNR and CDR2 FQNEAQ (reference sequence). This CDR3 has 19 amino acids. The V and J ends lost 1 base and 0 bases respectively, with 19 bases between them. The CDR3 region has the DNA TGTGCCAGCAGCTTAGGCGACCCCGGAGGGGCCTATAGCAATCAGCCCCAGCATTTT. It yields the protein CASSLGDPGGAYSNQPQHF.

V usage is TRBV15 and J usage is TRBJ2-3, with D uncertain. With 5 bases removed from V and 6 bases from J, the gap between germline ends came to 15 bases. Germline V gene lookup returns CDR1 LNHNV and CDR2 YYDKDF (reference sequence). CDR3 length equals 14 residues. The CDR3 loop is CATSGPGAPDTQYF. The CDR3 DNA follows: TGTGCCACCAGCGGCCCAGGCGCTCCGGATACGCAGTATTTT.

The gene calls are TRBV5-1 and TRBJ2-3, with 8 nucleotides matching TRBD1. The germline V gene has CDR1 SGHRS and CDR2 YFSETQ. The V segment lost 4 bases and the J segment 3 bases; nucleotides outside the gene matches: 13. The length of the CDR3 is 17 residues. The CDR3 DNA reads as TGCGCCAGCAGCCCGTCCTGGGGACAGGTGGGGACAGATACGCAGTATTTT. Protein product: CASSPSWGQVGTDTQYF.

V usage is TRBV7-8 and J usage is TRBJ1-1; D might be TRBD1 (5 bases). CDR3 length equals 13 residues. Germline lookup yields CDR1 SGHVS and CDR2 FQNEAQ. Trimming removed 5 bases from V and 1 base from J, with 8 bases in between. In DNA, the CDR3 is TGTGCCAGCAGCGTGAGGGGGAACACTGAAGCTTTCTTT. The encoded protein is CASSVRGNTEAFF.

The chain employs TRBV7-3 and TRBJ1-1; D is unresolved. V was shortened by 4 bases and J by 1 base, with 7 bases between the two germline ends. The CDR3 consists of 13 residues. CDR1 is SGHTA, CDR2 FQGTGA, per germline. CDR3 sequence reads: CASSYQENTEAFF. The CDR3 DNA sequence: TGTGCCAGCAGCTATCAGGAGAACACTGAAGCTTTCTTT.

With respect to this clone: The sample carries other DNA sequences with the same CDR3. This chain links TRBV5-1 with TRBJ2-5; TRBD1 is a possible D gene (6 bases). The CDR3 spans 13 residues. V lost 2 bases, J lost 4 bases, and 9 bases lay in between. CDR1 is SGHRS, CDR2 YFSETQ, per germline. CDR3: CASSLTGSETQYF. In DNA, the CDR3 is TGCGCCAGCAGCTTAACAGGGTCAGAGACCCAGTACTTC.

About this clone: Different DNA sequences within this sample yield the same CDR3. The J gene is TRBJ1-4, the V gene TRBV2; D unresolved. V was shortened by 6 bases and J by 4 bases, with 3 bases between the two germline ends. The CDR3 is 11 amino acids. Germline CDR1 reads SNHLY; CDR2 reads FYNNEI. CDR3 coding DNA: TGTGCCAGCAGCCTTAATGAAAAACTGTTTTTT. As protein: CASSLNEKLFF.

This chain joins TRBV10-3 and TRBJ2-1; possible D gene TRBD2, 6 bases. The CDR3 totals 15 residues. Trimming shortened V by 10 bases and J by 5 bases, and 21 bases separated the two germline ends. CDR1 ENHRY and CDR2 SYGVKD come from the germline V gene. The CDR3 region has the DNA TGTGCCACGGCGGGAATTACTGGCGCGGACAATGAGCAGTTCTTC. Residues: CATAGITGADNEQFF.

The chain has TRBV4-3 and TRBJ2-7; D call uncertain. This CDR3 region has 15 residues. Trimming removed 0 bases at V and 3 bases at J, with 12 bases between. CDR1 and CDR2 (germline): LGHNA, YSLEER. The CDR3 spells CASSQEAHMDYEQYF. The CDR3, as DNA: TGCGCCAGCAGCCAAGAAGCCCATATGGACTACGAGCAGTACTTC.

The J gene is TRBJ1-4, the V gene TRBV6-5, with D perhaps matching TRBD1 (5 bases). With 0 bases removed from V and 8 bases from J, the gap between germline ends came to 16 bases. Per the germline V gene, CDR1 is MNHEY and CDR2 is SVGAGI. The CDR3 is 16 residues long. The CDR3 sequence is CASSYSRQDGGEKLFF. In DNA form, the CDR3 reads TGTGCCAGCAGTTACTCGAGGCAGGACGGGGGAGAAAAACTGTTTTTT.

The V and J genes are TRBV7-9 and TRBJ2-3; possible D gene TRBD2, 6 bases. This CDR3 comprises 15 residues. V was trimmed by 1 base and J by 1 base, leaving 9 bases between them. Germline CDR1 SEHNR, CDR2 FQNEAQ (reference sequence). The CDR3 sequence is CASSLVVAGTDTQYF. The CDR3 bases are TGTGCCAGCAGCTTAGTAGTAGCGGGCACAGATACGCAGTATTTT.

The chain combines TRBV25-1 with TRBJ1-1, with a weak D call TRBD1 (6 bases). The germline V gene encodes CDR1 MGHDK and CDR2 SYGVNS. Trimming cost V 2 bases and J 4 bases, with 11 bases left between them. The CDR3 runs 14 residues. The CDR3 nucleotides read TGTGCCAGCAGTGAACAAACAGGGCCCACTGAAGCTTTCTTT. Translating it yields CASSEQTGPTEAFF.

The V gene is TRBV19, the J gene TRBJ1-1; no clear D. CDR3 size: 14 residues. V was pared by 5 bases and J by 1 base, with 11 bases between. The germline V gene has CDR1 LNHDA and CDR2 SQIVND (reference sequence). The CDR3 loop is CASSALGENTEAFF. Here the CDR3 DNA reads TGTGCCAGTAGTGCCCTCGGAGAGAACACTGAAGCTTTCTTT.